Below are 26 T cell receptor beta chains sequenced from a single sample in a study of shared clonotypes between healthy human individuals. TCRdb's copy holds only in-frame clones and misses some; the assay was immunoSEQ multiplex PCR. The table records around 300,000 clones, around nine tenths of them present only once. The source material was memory CD8+ T cells sorted from blood. Subset denoted: CD45RO+ cells pooled with CCR7-negative TemRA cells. Receptors originate from a man aged 18 to 35 in good health.

The chain combines TRBV19 with TRBJ1-1; D remains ambiguous. Germline lookup yields CDR1 LNHDA and CDR2 SQIVND (reference sequence). The CDR3 contains 12 residues. V was cut by 5 bases and J by 1 base, with 5 bases left in between. The CDR3 coding sequence is TGTGCCAGTAGTTGGGAGAACACTGAAGCTTTCTTT. Residues: CASSWENTEAFF.

The rearrangement links TRBV5-1 to TRBJ2-5; TRBD2 might be the D (5 bases). The CDR3 is made up of 14 amino acids. V was cut by 0 bases and J by 10 bases, with 16 bases left in between. The germline V gene encodes CDR1 SGHRS and CDR2 YFSETQ. CDR3 in amino acids: CASSLGHTRGIQYF. CDR3 DNA: TGCGCCAGCAGCTTGGGGCACACTAGAGGGATCCAGTACTTC. The full variable domain, its missing parts supplied by reference TRBV5-1 and TRBJ2-5, is KAGVTQTPRYLIKTRGQQVTLSCSPISGHRSVSWYQQTPGQGLQFLFEYFSETQRNKGNFPGRFSGRQFSNSRSEMNVSTLELGDSALYLCASSLGHTRGIQYFGPGTRLLVL.

The chain links TRBV30 to TRBJ1-3; D may be TRBD1 (5 bases). Germline V gene data show CDR1 as GTSNPN and CDR2 as SVGIG (reference sequence). The CDR3 has 17 amino acids. Trimming stripped 2 bases from V and 4 bases from J, with 21 bases between. The CDR3 reads CAWSTVTENRGGNTIYF. CDR3 in DNA: TGTGCCTGGAGTACGGTTACGGAAAACCGGGGGGGAAACACCATATATTTT.

The J gene is TRBJ2-3, the V gene TRBV9; tentative D call: TRBD2 (6 bases). The germline V gene encodes CDR1 SGDLS and CDR2 YYNGEE. Trimming shortened V by 0 bases and J by 0 bases, and 11 bases separated the two germline ends. The CDR3 has 16 amino acids. The CDR3 coding sequence is TGTGCCAGCAGCGTAGGGAGGGTGATTAGCACAGATACGCAGTATTTT. Amino acids: CASSVGRVISTDTQYF.

V usage is TRBV14 and J usage is TRBJ1-1, with D unresolved. Germline V gene sequence: CDR1 SGHDN, CDR2 FVKESK. Trimming shortened V by 4 bases and J by 0 bases, and 12 bases separated the two germline ends. The CDR3 spans 15 residues. CDR3 protein: CASSLRPGMNTEAFF. The CDR3 nucleotides read TGTGCCAGCAGCCTTCGACCCGGCATGAACACTGAAGCTTTCTTT.

This clone is a singleton in its sample. The chain couples TRBV5-6 to TRBJ2-1, with 7 bases matching TRBD2. CDR3 length: 16 residues. The germline CDR1 and CDR2 sequences are SGHDT and YYEEEE. V lost 0 bases to trimming and J lost 4 bases; unmatched junction nucleotides: 7. The CDR3 nucleotides read TGTGCCAGCAGCTTGGCCCCGGGGGGTGCTTACAATGAGCAGTTCTTC. The encoded protein is CASSLAPGGAYNEQFF.

J is TRBJ2-7 and V is TRBV7-9; maybe TRBD2 (6 bases). CDR1 is SEHNR, CDR2 FQNEAQ, per germline (reference sequence). Trimming left V 5 bases short and J 5 bases short, with 19 bases between. The CDR3 covers 15 residues. Here the CDR3 DNA reads TGTGCCAGCAGCCGAGAAAGAGGAGGGGCCCACGAGCAGTACTTC. Amino acid sequence: CASSRERGGAHEQYF.

This clone showed up many times. The J gene is TRBJ1-2, the V gene TRBV7-9; 7 bases are a match to TRBD1. CDR3 size: 14 residues. Trimming at V came to 5 bases and at J to 8 bases, leaving 11 bases not matched to a gene. Looked up from germline, CDR1 is SEHNR and CDR2 is FQNEAQ (reference sequence). CDR3 coding DNA: TGTGCCAGCAGCGCAAATACAGGGGATTTAGGCTACACCTTC. It encodes CASSANTGDLGYTF.

The genes are TRBV5-1 and TRBJ2-1; TRBD2 might be the D (6 bases). CDR1 and CDR2 (germline): SGHRS, YFSETQ. V was cut by 5 bases and J by 5 bases, with 17 bases left in between. This CDR3 contains 15 residues. The CDR3 loop is CASSYRSTRDNEQFF. DNA of the CDR3: TGCGCCAGCAGTTACCGATCGACTAGAGACAATGAGCAGTTCTTC.

This clone showed up many times. CDR3 in amino acids: CASAERDSGNEQFF. DNA for the CDR3: TGTGCCAGCGCGGAGCGGGACTCGGGCAATGAGCAGTTCTTC. V usage is TRBV27 and J usage is TRBJ2-1; 7 nucleotides align to TRBD2. This CDR3 has 14 amino acids. The germline V gene has CDR1 MNHEY and CDR2 SMNVEV (reference sequence). Losses at the gene ends were 8 bases for V and 6 bases for J; bases not matched to a gene: 10.

This clone was seen a handful of times. This chain uses TRBV19 with TRBJ1-2; weak D call: TRBD1 (5 bases). CDR1 LNHDA and CDR2 SQIVND come from the germline V gene (reference sequence). CDR3 length: 14 residues. Between the trimmed V and J ends, which lost 4 bases and 4 bases, there was a span of 13 bases. This CDR3 reads CASSSPGLSYGYTF. CDR3 bases: TGTGCCAGTAGTAGTCCGGGGCTGAGCTATGGCTACACCTTC.

The chain links TRBV10-3 to TRBJ1-1; the D gene is possibly TRBD1 (5 bases). CDR3 length: 15 amino acids. Germline CDR1 is ENHRY and CDR2 is SYGVKD. V gave up 4 bases and J gave up 1 base, with 13 bases separating them. The CDR3 reads CAISGVPGTNTEAFF. The CDR3, as DNA: TGTGCCATCAGTGGGGTTCCGGGGACGAACACTGAAGCTTTCTTT.

V is TRBV10-2 and J is TRBJ2-1; 8 nucleotides match TRBD2. The CDR3 extends over 13 amino acids. V lost 4 bases to trimming and J lost 6 bases; unmatched junction nucleotides: 2. Germline-derived CDR1 and CDR2 are WSHSY and SAAADI. CDR3 sequence (DNA): TGCGCCAGCAGTGGACTAGCGTTCAATGAGCAGTTCTTC. Translating gives CASSGLAFNEQFF.

This clone was counted only a few times. The chain employs TRBV4-1 and TRBJ1-3; 9 bases fit TRBD1. J gave up 4 bases and V 5 bases, and 12 bases lay outside the gene matches. Germline CDR1 reads MGHRA; CDR2 reads YSYEKL. The CDR3 loop spans 17 amino acids. The CDR3 spells CASSSPIPDRGGNTIYF. The DNA of the CDR3 is TGCGCCAGCAGCTCTCCGATACCTGACAGGGGGGGAAACACCATATATTTT.

A single count supports this clone. V is TRBV29-1 and J is TRBJ2-5, with 9 bases lining up with TRBD2. The J segment lost 1 base and the V segment lost 8 bases, leaving 8 bases of the junction unmatched. Looked up from germline, CDR1 is SQVTM and CDR2 is ANQGSEA. The CDR3 loop spans 14 amino acids. This chain's CDR3 is CSPISGGTQETQYF. CDR3 coding DNA: TGCAGCCCCATTAGCGGGGGAACCCAAGAGACCCAGTACTTC.

The gene calls are TRBV9 and TRBJ2-7; the match to TRBD2 covers 7 bases. This CDR3 region has 15 residues. With V trimmed by 1 base and J by 5 bases, 9 bases remained unmatched. Looked up from germline, CDR1 is SGDLS and CDR2 is YYNGEE. In DNA, the CDR3 is TGTGCCAGCAGCGTAAGTTTGACGGGAGGTCACGAGCAGTACTTC. Translated: CASSVSLTGGHEQYF.

This rearrangement joins TRBV27 to TRBJ1-1, with TRBD1 identical over 11 bases. This CDR3 is built from 15 residues. Germline CDR1 and CDR2: MNHEY and SMNVEV (reference sequence). The J segment lost 1 base and the V segment lost 6 bases, leaving 4 bases of the junction unmatched. CDR3 nucleotides: TGTGCCAGCAGCCTAGGACAGGGGGCGAACACTGAAGCTTTCTTT. It yields the protein CASSLGQGANTEAFF.

The V call is TRBV2, the J call TRBJ2-1, with 8 nucleotides matching TRBD2. This CDR3 has 15 residues. The J segment lost 2 bases and the V segment lost 4 bases, leaving 4 bases of the junction unmatched. CDR1 is SNHLY and CDR2 is FYNNEI in the germline V gene. The CDR3 reads CASSGGTRPYNEQFF. DNA of the CDR3: TGTGCCAGCAGTGGCGGGACTAGACCCTACAATGAGCAGTTCTTC.

The genes are TRBV9 and TRBJ2-1, with D hard to call. Germline CDR1 is SGDLS and CDR2 is YYNGEE. V shed 1 base and J shed 3 bases, with 11 bases lying between them. The CDR3 contains 15 residues. In nucleotides, the CDR3 is TGTGCCAGCAGCGTAACCGAGCAGAGCTACAATGAGCAGTTCTTC. It codes for CASSVTEQSYNEQFF.

The rearrangement links TRBV6-5 to TRBJ2-1; 8 nucleotides match TRBD1. This CDR3 spans 14 amino acids. Per germline, CDR1 MNHEY and CDR2 SVGAGI. The junction had 9 bases not matched to a gene; V was cut back by 2 bases and J by 12 bases. This CDR3 is CASSYRSTGAGQFF. The CDR3 bases are TGTGCCAGCAGTTACCGATCGACAGGGGCAGGGCAGTTCTTC.

This chain links TRBV12-5 with TRBJ2-6; 9 bases are shared with TRBD1. The length of the CDR3 is 17 residues. Germline CDR1 reads LGHNT; CDR2 reads FRNRAP. V dropped 5 bases and J dropped 1; count of bases not matched to a gene: 6. CDR3 loop: CASGPGTGLSGANVLTF. CDR3 sequence (DNA): TGTGCTAGTGGTCCCGGGACAGGGTTGTCTGGGGCCAACGTCCTGACTTTC.

The J gene is TRBJ1-5, the V gene TRBV6-1; unclear D gene. Trimming took 3 bases from V and 1 from J, leaving 10 bases between them. This CDR3 is built from 15 residues. Germline V gene data show CDR1 as MNHNS and CDR2 as SASEGT. CDR3 in DNA: TGTGCCAGCAGTGATGATGTAGGGAGCAATCAGCCCCAGCATTTT. Its protein is CASSDDVGSNQPQHF.

Concerning this clone: Other nucleotide sequences in the sample specify the same CDR3. The rearrangement uses TRBV7-6 and TRBJ2-7, with unresolved D. This CDR3 has 13 residues. CDR1 is SGHVS, CDR2 FNYEAQ, per germline. V lost 0 bases and J lost 3, with 6 bases in between. Written as DNA, the CDR3 is TGTGCCAGCAGCTTAGCGGACGGCTACGAGCAGTACTTC. Translation gives CASSLADGYEQYF. The full variable domain, in which reference TRBV7-6 and TRBJ2-7 provide the parts outside the CDR3, is GAGVSQSPRYKVTKRGQDVALRCDPISGHVSLYWYRQALGQGPEFLTYFNYEAQQDKSGLPNDRFSAERPEGSISTLTIQRTEQRDSAMYRCASSLADGYEQYFGPGTRLTVT.

The DNA for the CDR3 is TGTGCCAGCAGTTACATGGCGGACGGGGTCGAAAAACTGTTTTTT. Translation: CASSYMADGVEKLFF. This chain connects TRBV6-5 to TRBJ1-4; D is uncertain. Trimming pared 2 bases from V and 8 bases from J, leaving 15 bases between. The CDR3 is made up of 15 amino acids. Per germline, CDR1 MNHEY and CDR2 SVGAGI.

The chain links TRBV6-5 to TRBJ1-3; D gene unclear. The V end was cut by 0 bases, the J end by 8 bases, with 8 bases between. The CDR3 totals 13 residues. Germline V gene data show CDR1 as MNHEY and CDR2 as SVGAGI. CDR3 protein: CASSYSSGDTIYF. The CDR3, as DNA: TGTGCCAGCAGTTACTCCAGTGGGGACACCATATATTTT.

The chain joins TRBV10-3 to TRBJ1-6, with unresolved D. The germline gives CDR1 ENHRY, CDR2 SYGVKD. V lost 3 bases and J lost 0, with 9 bases in between. The CDR3 runs to 16 residues. DNA for the CDR3: TGTGCCATCAGTGATGACCGGAGCTCCTATAATTCACCCCTCCACTTT. This gives the protein CAISDDRSSYNSPLHF.